These T cell receptor beta chains were read from a single sample in a study of cytomegalovirus exposure and HLA in healthy donors. Clones were read by immunoSEQ multiplex PCR, and TCRdb kept only the in-frame ones, dropping some. In the table there are 250,000 to 350,000 clones, roughly 90% of which are singletons. The specimen sequenced was PBMCs. The receptors were sampled from a man aged 35 to 55 in good health and CMV-seropositive. Both conserved end residues are part of each CDR3. Each record gives: J gene, D gene, clone size, V gene, CDR3 DNA, CDR3 protein. D genes are given only for firm matches. Part of the rows lack a size; the others show once, few, many or a class for expanded clones.

J gene: TRBJ2-1; D gene: TRBD2; clone size: -; V gene: TRBV5-4; CDR3 DNA: TGTGCCAGCAGCTTGTATTCTAGCGGGGACTACAATGAGCAGTTCTTC; CDR3 protein: CASSLYSSGDYNEQFF
J gene: TRBJ2-7; D gene: TRBD2; clone size: -; V gene: TRBV28; CDR3 DNA: TGTGCCAGCAGTCTACCGGGACTAGCGGTCTACGAGCAGTACTTC; CDR3 protein: CASSLPGLAVYEQYF
J gene: TRBJ2-2; D gene: TRBD2; clone size: -; V gene: TRBV29-1; CDR3 DNA: TGCAGCGCGGGAGGGGGGCGGGAGTTGGCCGGGGAGCTGTTTTTT; CDR3 protein: CSAGGGRELAGELFF
J gene: TRBJ2-7; D gene: TRBD2; clone size: -; V gene: TRBV7-2; CDR3 DNA: TGTGCCAGCAGCTACCGACTAAGCGGGAGGGACACCTACGAGCAGTACTTC; CDR3 protein: CASSYRLSGRDTYEQYF
J gene: TRBJ2-7; D gene: -; clone size: -; V gene: TRBV13; CDR3 DNA: TGTGCCAGCAGCTTTCCGGGTAACACCTACGAGCAGTACTTC; CDR3 protein: CASSFPGNTYEQYF
J gene: TRBJ2-1; D gene: -; clone size: -; V gene: TRBV15; CDR3 DNA: TGTGCCACCAGCAGAGACCCGGGGCAGGGGTACAATGAGCAGTTCTTC; CDR3 protein: CATSRDPGQGYNEQFF
J gene: TRBJ2-5; D gene: -; clone size: -; V gene: TRBV6-6; CDR3 DNA: TGTGCCAGCAGCGACCAGAGGGAAGGGACCCAGTACTTC; CDR3 protein: CASSDQREGTQYF
J gene: TRBJ1-2; D gene: -; clone size: -; V gene: TRBV7-9; CDR3 DNA: TGTGCCAGCAGCTTAGATGGGAGGAGTTATGGCTACACCTTC; CDR3 protein: CASSLDGRSYGYTF
J gene: TRBJ2-7; D gene: TRBD1; clone size: -; V gene: TRBV5-1; CDR3 DNA: TGCGCCAGCAGCATATCCGGGACAGGGACCTACGAGCAGTACTTC; CDR3 protein: CASSISGTGTYEQYF
J gene: TRBJ2-3; D gene: TRBD1; clone size: -; V gene: TRBV29-1; CDR3 DNA: TGCAGCGTTGACTGGGACAGGGGGCCCACCAGCACAGATACGCAGTATTTT; CDR3 protein: CSVDWDRGPTSTDTQYF
J gene: TRBJ2-7; D gene: -; clone size: -; V gene: TRBV5-1; CDR3 DNA: TGCGCCAGCAGTTACACCCCTGCGGGTGGAGGATACGAGCAGTACTTC; CDR3 protein: CASSYTPAGGGYEQYF
J gene: TRBJ2-7; D gene: -; clone size: -; V gene: TRBV7-9; CDR3 DNA: TGTTCCAGCAGCTCCCCGGCGGGGCGGTACGAGCAGTACTTC; CDR3 protein: CSSSSPAGRYEQYF
J gene: TRBJ2-7; D gene: -; clone size: -; V gene: TRBV11-3; CDR3 DNA: TGTGCCAGCAGCGGACCGGGGGAAGGAGCTGACGAGCAGTACTTC; CDR3 protein: CASSGPGEGADEQYF
J gene: TRBJ2-7; D gene: TRBD1; clone size: -; V gene: TRBV7-9; CDR3 DNA: TGTGCCAGCAGCTTCCCGGGACAGAAACCCTACGAGCAGTACTTC; CDR3 protein: CASSFPGQKPYEQYF
J gene: TRBJ2-3; D gene: TRBD1; clone size: -; V gene: TRBV4-1; CDR3 DNA: TGCGCCAGCAGCCCGACAGGGGTCAGCACAGATACGCAGTATTTT; CDR3 protein: CASSPTGVSTDTQYF
J gene: TRBJ2-7; D gene: -; clone size: -; V gene: TRBV27; CDR3 DNA: TGTGCCAGCAGTTTGCGGGGCTCCTACGAGCAGTACTTC; CDR3 protein: CASSLRGSYEQYF
J gene: TRBJ2-1; D gene: -; clone size: -; V gene: TRBV4-2; CDR3 DNA: TGTGCCAGCAGCCAAGATCAGGGGACGAAGGGGCTTGAGCAGTTCTTC; CDR3 protein: CASSQDQGTKGLEQFF
J gene: TRBJ1-5; D gene: -; clone size: few; V gene: TRBV28; CDR3 DNA: TGTGCCAGCAGTTTACCCCCAGGAGGCAGCAATCAGCCCCAGCATTTT; CDR3 protein: CASSLPPGGSNQPQHF
J gene: TRBJ2-5; D gene: TRBD1; clone size: -; V gene: TRBV7-2; CDR3 DNA: TGTGCCAGCAGCTTATACGGACAGGGGCAAGAGACCCAGTACTTC; CDR3 protein: CASSLYGQGQETQYF
J gene: TRBJ1-4; D gene: -; clone size: -; V gene: TRBV30; CDR3 DNA: TGTGCCTGGAACCGGGGGTTGGAGGAAAAACTGTTTTTT; CDR3 protein: CAWNRGLEEKLFF
J gene: TRBJ2-5; D gene: -; clone size: -; V gene: TRBV5-6; CDR3 DNA: TGTGCCAGCAGCTTCTCATTGGCAGGGGTCCTGATAGAGACCCAGTACTTC; CDR3 protein: CASSFSLAGVLIETQYF
J gene: TRBJ2-7; D gene: -; clone size: -; V gene: TRBV5-6; CDR3 DNA: TGTGCCAGCAGAATGAGGGCGGATAGCTCCTACGAGCAGTACTTC; CDR3 protein: CASRMRADSSYEQYF
J gene: TRBJ2-1; D gene: -; clone size: -; V gene: TRBV5-6; CDR3 DNA: TGTGCCAGCAATCTTGAGGATTCGAATGAGCAGTTCTTC; CDR3 protein: CASNLEDSNEQFF
J gene: TRBJ2-7; D gene: TRBD2; clone size: -; V gene: TRBV27; CDR3 DNA: TGTGCCAGCAGCCTCCGGGCTAGCGGGATACACGAGCAGTACTTC; CDR3 protein: CASSLRASGIHEQYF
J gene: TRBJ1-2; D gene: TRBD1; clone size: -; V gene: TRBV14; CDR3 DNA: TGTGCCAGCAGCCAAGATAACCGCGGCCAGGGGGCGGCCACCTTC; CDR3 protein: CASSQDNRGQGAATF
J gene: TRBJ1-5; D gene: TRBD1; clone size: -; V gene: TRBV19; CDR3 DNA: TGTGCCAGTAGTCCGGGACAGGGGGATCAGCCCCAGCATTTT; CDR3 protein: CASSPGQGDQPQHF
J gene: TRBJ2-1; D gene: -; clone size: once; V gene: TRBV10-3; CDR3 DNA: TGTGCCATCAGCAGATCTAGTAACAATGAGCAGTTCTTC; CDR3 protein: CAISRSSNNEQFF
J gene: TRBJ1-2; D gene: TRBD1; clone size: -; V gene: TRBV27; CDR3 DNA: TGTGCCAGCAGTTGGGACAGGAGAGGGTCTATAGATGGCTACACCTTC; CDR3 protein: CASSWDRRGSIDGYTF
J gene: TRBJ2-7; D gene: -; clone size: -; V gene: TRBV7-8; CDR3 DNA: TGTGCCAGCAGCCCTGGAGGGATTGGGCAGTACTTC; CDR3 protein: CASSPGGIGQYF
J gene: TRBJ1-3; D gene: TRBD1; clone size: -; V gene: TRBV5-4; CDR3 DNA: TGTGCCAGCAGCACGTGGACAGGGGCCGGCTCTGGAAACACCATATATTTT; CDR3 protein: CASSTWTGAGSGNTIYF
J gene: TRBJ2-3; D gene: -; clone size: few; V gene: TRBV9; CDR3 DNA: TGTGCCAGCAGCCCCGGACACACAGATACGCAGTATTTT; CDR3 protein: CASSPGHTDTQYF
J gene: TRBJ2-7; D gene: TRBD1; clone size: -; V gene: TRBV18; CDR3 DNA: TGTGCCAGCTCACCGCGGACAGGGACGAAGGGTTACGAGCAGTACTTC; CDR3 protein: CASSPRTGTKGYEQYF
J gene: TRBJ1-5; D gene: -; clone size: once; V gene: TRBV21-1; CDR3 DNA: TGTGCCAGCAGCAAAGCGTACCGGGCTCTAAGGAGGCAGCCCCAGCATTTT; CDR3 protein: CASSKAYRALRRQPQHF
J gene: TRBJ1-4; D gene: -; clone size: -; V gene: TRBV6-1; CDR3 DNA: TGTGCCAGCAGCCGGGACTGGGGTGAAAAACTGTTTTTT; CDR3 protein: CASSRDWGEKLFF
J gene: TRBJ2-1; D gene: TRBD2; clone size: -; V gene: TRBV28; CDR3 DNA: TGTGCCAGCACCTCCGGGACTAGCGGGATCAATGAGCAGTTCTTC; CDR3 protein: CASTSGTSGINEQFF
J gene: TRBJ2-7; D gene: TRBD1; clone size: -; V gene: TRBV11-2; CDR3 DNA: TGTGCCAGCAGCTTAGGTGGGGGGACAGGGGACGAGCAGTACTTC; CDR3 protein: CASSLGGGTGDEQYF
J gene: TRBJ2-1; D gene: TRBD2; clone size: -; V gene: TRBV6-5; CDR3 DNA: TGTGCCAGCCGCCCCGCTAGCGGGAGAGGAGATGAGCAGTTCTTC; CDR3 protein: CASRPASGRGDEQFF
J gene: TRBJ2-5; D gene: TRBD1; clone size: -; V gene: TRBV5-1; CDR3 DNA: TGCGCCAGCAGCTTGTGGGACAGGAGCGAGACCCAGTACTTC; CDR3 protein: CASSLWDRSETQYF
J gene: TRBJ2-1; D gene: TRBD2; clone size: once; V gene: TRBV5-1; CDR3 DNA: TGCGCCAGCAGCCCGCCGGGACTAGCTTCGGGACCCTACAATGAGCAGTTCTTC; CDR3 protein: CASSPPGLASGPYNEQFF
J gene: TRBJ2-1; D gene: TRBD2; clone size: -; V gene: TRBV6-5; CDR3 DNA: TGTGCCAGCAGTCGCGGGACTAGCGGGCGCCCAAGTCGGTTCTTC; CDR3 protein: CASSRGTSGRPSRFF
J gene: TRBJ1-5; D gene: TRBD1; clone size: -; V gene: TRBV18; CDR3 DNA: TGTGCCAGCTCACAGGGGACAGGGTTTGGTCAGCCCCAGCATTTT; CDR3 protein: CASSQGTGFGQPQHF
J gene: TRBJ1-5; D gene: TRBD1; clone size: once; V gene: TRBV4-1; CDR3 DNA: TGCGCCAGCAGCCAAAATGTGGACAGGGGACAGCCCCAGCATTTT; CDR3 protein: CASSQNVDRGQPQHF
J gene: TRBJ1-5; D gene: -; clone size: -; V gene: TRBV30; CDR3 DNA: TGTGCCTGGAGTGGCCGGTTAGAGTGGCAGCCCCAGCATTTT; CDR3 protein: CAWSGRLEWQPQHF
J gene: TRBJ1-1; D gene: -; clone size: many; V gene: TRBV6-1; CDR3 DNA: TGTGCCAGCAGTACGACAAGGAACACTGAAGCTTTCTTT; CDR3 protein: CASSTTRNTEAFF